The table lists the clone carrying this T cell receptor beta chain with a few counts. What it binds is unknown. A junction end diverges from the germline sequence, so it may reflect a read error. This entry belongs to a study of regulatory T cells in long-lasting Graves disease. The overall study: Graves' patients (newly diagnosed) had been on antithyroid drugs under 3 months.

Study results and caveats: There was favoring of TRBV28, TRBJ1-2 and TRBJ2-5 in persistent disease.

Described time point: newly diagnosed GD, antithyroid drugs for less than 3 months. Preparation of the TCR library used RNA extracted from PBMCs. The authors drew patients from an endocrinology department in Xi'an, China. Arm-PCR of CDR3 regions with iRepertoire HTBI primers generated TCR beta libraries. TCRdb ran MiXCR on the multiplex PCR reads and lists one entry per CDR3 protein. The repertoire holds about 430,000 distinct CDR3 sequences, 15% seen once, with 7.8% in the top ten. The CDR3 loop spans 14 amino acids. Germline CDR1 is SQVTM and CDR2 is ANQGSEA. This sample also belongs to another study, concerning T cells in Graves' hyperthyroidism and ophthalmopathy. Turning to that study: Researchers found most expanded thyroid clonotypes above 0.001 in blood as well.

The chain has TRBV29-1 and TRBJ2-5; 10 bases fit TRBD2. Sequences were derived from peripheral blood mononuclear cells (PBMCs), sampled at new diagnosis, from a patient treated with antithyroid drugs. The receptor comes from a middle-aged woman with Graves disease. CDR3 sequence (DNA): TGCAGCGGTGAAGGACTAGCGGAAACCGGCGCCCAGTACTTC. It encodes CSGEGLAETGAQYF.